This TCR beta chain was sequenced in a study of shared clonotypes between healthy human individuals. CDR1 MGHRA and CDR2 YSYEKL come from the germline V gene. V trimming: 2 bases; J trimming: 4 bases; junction bases outside the gene matches: 13. The CDR3 contains 18 residues. Sequencing used immunoSEQ multiplex PCR; TCRdb keeps in-frame clones, though not all of them. Here the sample spans about 2 million clones, roughly 95% being singletons. CD45RO-negative cells were positively selected for CCR7, leaving out terminally differentiated effector memory CD45RA+ cells. Sequencing was performed on naive CD8+ T cells sorted from blood. This chain joins TRBV4-1 and TRBJ2-1, with 8 bases identical to TRBD1. The clonotype comes from a man aged 18-30 years in good health. The CDR3 region is CASSQLKDWTGLYNEQFF. CDR3 bases: TGCGCCAGCAGCCAACTCAAAGATTGGACAGGGCTGTACAATGAGCAGTTCTTC.